This passage covers 31 T cell receptor beta chains from one sample sequenced in a study of HIV-infected patients and healthy controls (dated by TCRdb to between 2013 and 2015). Whole blood was used without cell fractionation, so all unsorted peripheral T cells were reflected in the repertoire. The method was 5' RACE. The instrument given in TCRdb is Illumina MiSeq. Reverse transcription of approximately 530 ng RNA was performed with SuperScript III using primers directed against the alpha and beta constant regions. Separate alpha and beta chain libraries were made by chain-specific third strand synthesis with multiplexing indices. Using fastp trimming at Q25 and MiXCR clonotype assembly, TCRdb reanalyzed the public sequencing data and kept in-frame beta chains. Every entry covers one CDR3 protein and lists the most common genes and DNA from its rows. This sample holds approximately 25,000 distinct CDR3 sequences; 8.5% were observed only once. The top ten clonotypes cover 4% of the sample.

Sequencing was done on a sample of blood. The receptors come from an adult in good health.

This chain links TRBV29-1 with TRBJ1-1; D gene unclear. V shed 1 base and J shed 0 bases, with 6 bases lying between them. Germline V CDR1 and CDR2: SQVTM, ANQGSEA. The length of the CDR3 is 13 residues. Written as DNA, the CDR3 is TGCAGCGTTGAAGGTGCGCTGAACACTGAAGCTTTCTTT. Its protein product is CSVEGALNTEAFF.

This clonotype was observed a handful of times. The chain couples TRBV27 to TRBJ1-4; no firm D call. Germline lookup yields CDR1 MNHEY and CDR2 SMNVEV (reference sequence). The CDR3 runs 14 residues. Trimming cost V 6 bases and J 0 bases, with 8 bases left between them. Written as DNA, the CDR3 is TGTGCCAGCAGGAGGGATGCAACTAATGAAAAACTGTTTTTT. Protein: CASRRDATNEKLFF.

The rearrangement joins TRBV19 to TRBJ1-5; TRBD1 might be the D (6 bases). V lost 9 bases and J lost 6, with 21 bases in between. This CDR3 comprises 15 residues. Germline loops: CDR1 LNHDA, CDR2 SQIVND (reference sequence). This CDR3 reads CASSGWRTEAQPQHF. The CDR3 coding sequence is TGTGCCAGCAGTGGGTGGAGGACAGAGGCTCAGCCCCAGCATTTT.

This clonotype was recorded at least ten times. The rearrangement links TRBV2 to TRBJ2-2; D is possibly TRBD1 (5 bases). The CDR3 is made up of 13 amino acids. V lost 4 bases and J 7 bases, leaving 10 bases between the germline ends. Looked up from germline, CDR1 is SNHLY and CDR2 is FYNNEI. The CDR3, as DNA: TGTGCCAGCAGTGGGCAGGGAAGCGGGGAGCTGTTTTTT. Protein sequence: CASSGQGSGELFF. Full variable domain (missing parts from reference TRBV2 and TRBJ2-2): EPEVTQTPSHQVTQMGQEVILRCVPISNHLYFYWYRQILGQKVEFLVSFYNNEISEKSEIFDDQFSVERPDGSNFTLKIRSTKLEDSAMYFCASSGQGSGELFFGEGSRLTVL.

This clonotype has at least ten counts. The chain joins TRBV7-9 to TRBJ2-5, with TRBD1 identical over 9 bases. The CDR3 loop spans 17 amino acids. The ends lost 0 bases at V and 7 bases at J; junction bases unmatched: 12. Germline lookup yields CDR1 SEHNR and CDR2 FQNEAQ (reference sequence). The CDR3 spells CASSLAWGRQGEATQYF. CDR3 nucleotide sequence: TGTGCCAGCAGCTTAGCGTGGGGAAGACAGGGGGAGGCGACCCAGTACTTC. Full variable domain (outside the CDR3, taken from reference TRBV7-9 and TRBJ2-5): DTGVSQNPRHKITKRGQNVTFRCDPISEHNRLYWYRQTLGQGPEFLTYFQNEAQLEKSRLLSDRFSAERPKGSFSTLEIQRTEQGDSAMYLCASSLAWGRQGEATQYFGPGTRLLVL.

This clonotype was recorded many times. V is TRBV3-1 and J is TRBJ1-2; D not certain. The V gene lost 4 bases and the J gene lost 6 bases, with 9 bases spanning the gap. Germline CDR1 LGHDT, CDR2 YNNKEL (reference sequence). The CDR3 length is 12 residues. DNA of the CDR3: TGTGCCAGCAGCCCCGGACCCAATGGCTACACCTTC. It translates to CASSPGPNGYTF.

This clonotype was counted at least ten times. This chain joins TRBV5-4 and TRBJ1-1, with a weak D call TRBD1 (5 bases). V was cut by 4 bases and J by 2 bases, with 12 bases left in between. The CDR3 covers 14 residues. The germline gives CDR1 SGHNT, CDR2 YYREEE (reference sequence). CDR3 in DNA: TGTGCCAGCAGCGCGGGACTTCTAAACACTGAAGCTTTCTTT. This encodes CASSAGLLNTEAFF. The variable domain in full, completed from reference TRBV5-4 and TRBJ1-1, reads ETGVTQSPTHLIKTRGQQVTLRCSSQSGHNTVSWYQQALGQGPQFIFQYYREEENGRGNFPPRFSGLQFPNYSSELNVNALELDDSALYLCASSAGLLNTEAFFGQGTRLTVV.

This clonotype was counted a few times. This chain joins TRBV5-5 and TRBJ1-3, with TRBD1 matching over 7 bases. V lost 2 bases and J lost 0; bases outside the gene matches: 5. The CDR3 loop spans 16 amino acids. Germline assignment: CDR1 SGHKS and CDR2 YYEKEE (reference sequence). The CDR3 region has the DNA TGTGCCAGCAGCTTACCGGGACAGAGCTCTGGAAACACCATATATTTT. This translates into CASSLPGQSSGNTIYF.

This clonotype was observed many times. This rearrangement joins TRBV5-1 to TRBJ2-1, with TRBD2 matching 15 bases. The CDR3 sequence is 17 residues long. V trimming: 4 bases; J trimming: 12 bases; junction bases outside the gene matches: 14. Germline V gives CDR1 SGHRS, CDR2 YFSETQ. The CDR3 DNA reads TGCGCCAGCAGCCCGGGACTAGCGGGGGGCGTCGCGTCCCCGCAGTTCTTC. Amino acid sequence: CASSPGLAGGVASPQFF.

In this sample, this clonotype turned up a few times. This sequence joins TRBV2 and TRBJ1-2; possible D gene TRBD1, 6 bases. The CDR3 has 13 amino acids. The germline V gene encodes CDR1 SNHLY and CDR2 FYNNEI. The V and J ends lost 9 bases and 2 bases respectively, with 13 bases between them. In nucleotides, the CDR3 is TGTGCCAGGGGGGCAGGGGAAAACTATGGCTACACCTTC. It is translated as CARGAGENYGYTF.

This clonotype was counted at least ten times. The chain links TRBV6-4 to TRBJ2-2; TRBD1 aligns across 7 bases. V lost 6 bases, J lost 7 bases, and 8 bases stayed unmatched. Germline assignment: CDR1 MRHNA and CDR2 SNTAGT. The CDR3 covers 14 residues. The CDR3 loop reads CASSLDRIDGELFF. In DNA form, the CDR3 reads TGTGCCAGCAGCCTGGACAGGATTGACGGGGAGCTGTTTTTT.

This clonotype showed up just a few times. The chain links TRBV29-1 to TRBJ1-1, with 7 positions matching TRBD1. This CDR3 is 13 amino acids long. The germline V gene encodes CDR1 SQVTM and CDR2 ANQGSEA. J gave up 2 bases and V 6 bases, and 6 bases lay outside the gene matches. The DNA of the CDR3 is TGCAGCGTCATGCAGGGGGTTAACACTGAAGCTTTCTTT. The encoded protein is CSVMQGVNTEAFF.

This clonotype was seen repeatedly, ten times or more. The chain carries TRBV5-1 and TRBJ1-5; D call uncertain. V lost 1 base and J lost 0, with 8 bases in between. The CDR3 is 15 residues long. Germline lookup yields CDR1 SGHRS and CDR2 YFSETQ. In nucleotides, the CDR3 is TGCGCCAGCAGCTTGAATGGGAATAGCAATCAGCCCCAGCATTTT. The encoded protein is CASSLNGNSNQPQHF.

A few counts support this clonotype. The chain is built from TRBV10-3 and TRBJ1-6, with D unclear. V was trimmed by 2 bases and J by 7 bases, leaving 6 bases between them. The CDR3 covers 13 residues. Germline assignment: CDR1 ENHRY and CDR2 SYGVKD. The CDR3 DNA sequence: TGTGCCATCAGTGAGGTGGCAAATTCACCCCTCCACTTT. Its protein is CAISEVANSPLHF.

This clonotype was counted ten times or more. This rearrangement joins TRBV14 to TRBJ2-2; D may be TRBD2 (5 bases). The CDR3 is 16 amino acids. Germline CDR1 is SGHDN and CDR2 is FVKESK. V lost 6 bases, J lost 1 base, and 15 bases lay in between. The CDR3 protein is CASRRGLNKNTGELFF. The CDR3 DNA sequence: TGTGCCAGCAGGCGCGGACTTAACAAGAACACCGGGGAGCTGTTTTTT.

The sample holds many counts of this clonotype. The rearrangement uses TRBV7-3 and TRBJ1-1; D call uncertain. The ends were cut back, 3 bases at V and 3 bases at J, with 11 bases in the middle. CDR1 and CDR2 (germline): SGHTA, FQGTGA. The CDR3 loop spans 14 amino acids. CDR3 amino acids: CASSFKGSDTEAFF. DNA of the CDR3: TGTGCCAGCAGCTTCAAGGGTTCGGACACTGAAGCTTTCTTT.

This clonotype was seen ten or more times. The chain links TRBV29-1 to TRBJ2-7, with 8 nucleotides matching TRBD2. V lost 0 bases, J lost 7 bases, and 5 bases stayed unmatched. The germline V gene has CDR1 SQVTM and CDR2 ANQGSEA. The CDR3 length is 13 residues. Written as DNA, the CDR3 is TGCAGCGTTGAAGACCTCGGCGGGGGGGAGCAGTACTTC. Protein product: CSVEDLGGGEQYF.

The chain links TRBV10-3 to TRBJ2-7, with D possibly TRBD1 on 6 matching bases. Germline CDR1 and CDR2: ENHRY and SYGVKD. The V end lost 7 bases, the J end lost 0 bases, and 10 bases lay between the germline ends. There are 13 residues in the CDR3. As DNA, the CDR3 is TGTGCCATCACCCCGGACAGCTCCTACGAGCAGTACTTC. Its protein product is CAITPDSSYEQYF.

This clonotype has a count of ten or more. This chain connects TRBV12-3 or TRBV12-4 to TRBJ2-1; tentatively, D is TRBD1 (6 bases). The length of the CDR3 is 12 residues. Trimming pared 6 bases from V and 4 bases from J, leaving 7 bases between. The CDR3 loop is CASSTGYNEQFF. The DNA of the CDR3 is TGTGCCAGCAGCACAGGGTACAATGAGCAGTTCTTC.

This clonotype was seen ten or more times. The chain couples TRBV20-1 to TRBJ1-1, with D perhaps matching TRBD1 (5 bases). Trimming left V 4 bases short and J 8 bases short, with 17 bases between. The germline V gene encodes CDR1 DFQATT and CDR2 SNEGSKA (reference sequence). The CDR3 covers 13 residues. The CDR3 region is CSAIPVRGLEAFF. As DNA, the CDR3 is TGCAGTGCTATCCCGGTAAGGGGTTTGGAAGCTTTCTTT.

This clonotype was detected a few times. The gene calls are TRBV9 and TRBJ1-1; a weak D match, TRBD1 (5 bases). The CDR3 runs to 17 residues. Deletions cut 4 bases from V and 3 bases from J, with 22 bases between. Germline V gene data show CDR1 as SGDLS and CDR2 as YYNGEE. The CDR3 DNA sequence: TGTGCCAGCAGCCTAGAGAGAGGTGGAGGGGTGGACACTGAAGCTTTCTTT. This gives the protein CASSLERGGGVDTEAFF. The entire variable domain, with the rest obtained from reference TRBV9 and TRBJ1-1, is as follows: DSGVTQTPKHLITATGQRVTLRCSPRSGDLSVYWYQQSLDQGLQFLIQYYNGEERAKGNILERFSAQQFPDLHSELNLSSLELGDSALYFCASSLERGGGVDTEAFFGQGTRLTVV.

This chain connects TRBV9 to TRBJ2-7; D possibly matches TRBD1 or TRBD2 (5 bases each). Germline V gives CDR1 SGDLS, CDR2 YYNGEE. V gave up 4 bases and J gave up 3 bases, with 20 bases separating them. The CDR3 has 16 residues. CDR3 coding DNA: TGTGCCAGCAGCCCGCACCCGGGACCGCCTTACTACGAGCAGTACTTC. It translates to CASSPHPGPPYYEQYF.

V is TRBV6-4 and J is TRBJ2-2; 7 positions agree with TRBD2. With 4 bases clipped from V and 5 bases from J, the junction kept 7 bases outside the gene matches. There are 15 residues in the CDR3. Germline CDR1 MRHNA, CDR2 SNTAGT. CDR3 sequence reads: CASSGGGVDTGELFF. In DNA, the CDR3 is TGTGCCAGCAGTGGCGGGGGAGTAGATACCGGGGAGCTGTTTTTT.

This clonotype was counted at least ten times. The rearrangement uses TRBV19 and TRBJ1-5; D might be TRBD1 (5 bases). Germline CDR1 LNHDA, CDR2 SQIVND (reference sequence). The CDR3 has 15 residues. V was clipped by 1 base and J by 0 bases, with 7 bases between them. The CDR3 is CASSIAQASNQPQHF. CDR3 DNA sequence: TGTGCCAGTAGTATAGCACAGGCTAGCAATCAGCCCCAGCATTTT.

The J gene is TRBJ2-3, the V gene TRBV12-3 or TRBV12-4; D perhaps matches TRBD2 (5 bases). V shed 7 bases and J shed 8 bases, with 13 bases lying between them. This CDR3 comprises 12 residues. The DNA for the CDR3 is TGTGCCAGCAACCCCCCAGAGGGTACGCAGTATTTT. It translates to CASNPPEGTQYF.

The CDR3 sequence: CASSLVFQGYGYTF. The CDR3 DNA reads TGTGCCAGCAGCTTGGTTTTTCAGGGGTATGGCTACACCTTC. This chain uses TRBV5-5 with TRBJ1-2; TRBD1 is a possible D gene (6 bases). With 0 bases removed from V and 5 bases from J, the gap between germline ends came to 11 bases. CDR3 size: 14 residues. Germline V CDR1 and CDR2: SGHKS, YYEKEE (reference sequence).

CDR3 residues: CASSQPSAGGTGLYNEQFF. CDR3 coding DNA: TGTGCCAGCAGTCAACCCTCGGCAGGGGGTACCGGGCTCTACAATGAGCAGTTCTTC. The chain has TRBV12-3 or TRBV12-4 and TRBJ2-1; 7 bases fit TRBD1. J lost 3 bases, V lost 5 bases, and 19 bases had no gene match. The CDR3 has 19 amino acids.

This clonotype has at least ten counts. The chain uses TRBV2 and TRBJ1-1; 7 bases fit TRBD1. In germline, CDR1 is SNHLY, CDR2 FYNNEI. V was clipped by 8 bases and J by 5 bases; unmatched bases: 8. The CDR3 is made up of 13 amino acids. The CDR3 sequence is CASELDRATEAFF. CDR3 nucleotide sequence: TGTGCCAGCGAACTCGACAGGGCTACTGAAGCTTTCTTT.

The sample holds many counts of this clonotype. The CDR3 sequence: CASSQLQGTSYGYTF. DNA of the CDR3: TGTGCCAGCAGCCAGCTACAGGGGACGTCCTATGGCTACACCTTC. The chain employs TRBV14 and TRBJ1-2, with 7 bases that match TRBD1. The CDR3 is 15 residues long. The germline gives CDR1 SGHDN, CDR2 FVKESK. Trimming at V came to 3 bases and at J to 4 bases, leaving 8 bases not matched to a gene.

This chain connects TRBV7-8 to TRBJ1-2; D is unclear. Trimming removed 5 bases at V and 4 bases at J, with 14 bases between. Germline values: CDR1 SGHVS, CDR2 FQNEAQ. The CDR3 runs to 14 residues. DNA for the CDR3: TGTGCCAGCAGCCTCCAACTTCTCGGCTATGGCTACACCTTC. It encodes CASSLQLLGYGYTF.

The genes are TRBV7-2 and TRBJ1-1, with a weak D call TRBD1 (6 bases). This CDR3 has 13 amino acids. Germline V gene data show CDR1 as SGHTA and CDR2 as FQGNSA. Trimming cost V 2 bases and J 7 bases, with 11 bases left between them. For the CDR3, the DNA is TGTGCCAGCAGCTTACAGGGGAGGGATGAAGCTTTCTTT. Amino acid sequence: CASSLQGRDEAFF.